This TCR beta chain was profiled in a study of T cells in Graves' hyperthyroidism and ophthalmopathy. The study's findings and limits: Ophthalmopathy and stable hyperthyroidism were told apart by a 13 V-J model. In the blood, most expanded thyroid clonotypes above 0.001 appeared as well.

To note about this clonotype: What it binds is not known.

Trimming cost V 6 bases and J 4 bases; bases outside gene matches: 8. This CDR3 has 15 amino acids. Germline V gives CDR1 LGHDT, CDR2 YNNKEL (reference sequence). Amplification targeted TCR beta CDR3 regions from RNA transcripts. First-round RT-PCR of the TCR CDR3 relied on the HTBI primer set. TCRdb used MiXCR to reprocess the multiplex PCR reads, holding one entry per CDR3 protein. The sample shows 500,000 or so distinct CDR3 sequences, under 20% of them seen only once. The V call is TRBV3-1, the J call TRBJ2-3; 9 bases line up with TRBD2. The receptor was isolated from a young woman with Graves' ophthalmopathy. What was sequenced was blood. CDR3 sequence reads: CASRPAGGPADTQYF. The CDR3 bases are TGTGCCAGCAGACCGGCGGGGGGGCCAGCAGATACGCAGTATTTT.